What follows is one TCR beta chain and its context. This sample was included in a study of blood T cell repertoires in COVID-19. Study processing details: Researchers report that nucleated cell counts were estimated from reference gene primer amplification. This table comes from immunoSEQ multiplex PCR, and its TCRdb copy is limited to in-frame clones, with some not included. V, J and clone size were drawn from that table, and D and trimming were deduced from the DNA. Among 150,000 to 200,000 clones listed, roughly 86% were seen once. The material sequenced was peripheral blood. The TCR sequence derives from a man younger than 35 with acute or convalescent COVID-19.

The CDR3 coding sequence is TGTGCCAGCAGGAATCCGACAGGGGGCTATGGCTACACCTTC. This translates into CASRNPTGGYGYTF. The V gene is TRBV6-6, the J gene TRBJ1-2, with 9 bases aligning to TRBD1. Germline V lookup: CDR1 MNHNY, CDR2 SVGAGI (reference sequence). After removal of 6 bases from V and 4 bases from J, the junction contained 6 bases not matched to a gene. The CDR3 contains 14 residues.